Below, 5 T cell receptor beta chains from the same sample are listed, as sequenced in a study of T cell responses to AZD1222 COVID-19 vaccine. Sequencing used immunoSEQ multiplex PCR; TCRdb keeps in-frame clones, though not all of them. The data contain 98,000 or so clones, 80% to 90% of them singletons. Source: peripheral blood, taken on day 0 of AZD1222 vaccination. The receptors were sampled from an adult in good health.

The gene calls are TRBV28 and TRBJ2-1, with D perhaps TRBD1 (6 bases). The CDR3 loop spans 14 amino acids. V was shortened by 5 bases and J by 8 bases, with 16 bases between the two germline ends. Germline values: CDR1 MDHEN, CDR2 SYDVKM. In DNA form, the CDR3 reads TGTGCCAGCAGTATCTTACAGGGCTATGATGAGCAGTTCTTC. This gives the protein CASSILQGYDEQFF.

This chain connects TRBV5-8 to TRBJ2-1, with a weak D call TRBD1 (7 bases). Trimming took off 4 bases at V and 9 bases at J, with 29 bases between the two ends. There are 18 residues in the CDR3. Germline assignment: CDR1 SGHTS and CDR2 YDEGEE. The CDR3 reads CASSPATGVNLLGGEQFF. In nucleotides, the CDR3 is TGTGCCAGCAGCCCAGCCACAGGGGTAAACCTTTTGGGGGGTGAGCAGTTCTTC.

The chain combines TRBV15 with TRBJ1-4, with D perhaps matching TRBD1 (6 bases). This CDR3 is 16 amino acids long. V was cut by 1 base and J by 5 bases, with 14 bases left in between. The germline gives CDR1 LNHNV, CDR2 YYDKDF (reference sequence). CDR3 protein: CATSRGETGRNEKLFF. The CDR3 region has the DNA TGTGCCACCAGCAGAGGGGAGACAGGACGGAATGAAAAACTGTTTTTT.

V gene TRBV2 combines with J gene TRBJ1-6; unclear D gene. Per the germline V gene, CDR1 is SNHLY and CDR2 is FYNNEI. The CDR3 has 15 residues. V was shortened by 7 bases and J by 7 bases, with 17 bases between the two germline ends. The CDR3 spells CASNPSHRRNSPLHF. For the CDR3, the DNA is TGTGCCAGCAATCCTTCACACCGGCGGAATTCACCCCTCCACTTT. The full variable domain, completed using reference TRBV2 and TRBJ1-6, is EPEVTQTPSHQVTQMGQEVILRCVPISNHLYFYWYRQILGQKVEFLVSFYNNEISEKSEIFDDQFSVERPDGSNFTLKIRSTKLEDSAMYFCASNPSHRRNSPLHFGNGTRLTVT.

The chain couples TRBV18 to TRBJ1-1; no reliable D call. The CDR3 is made up of 14 amino acids. Trimming removed 2 bases at V and 0 bases at J, with 7 bases between. Germline V lookup: CDR1 KGHSH, CDR2 LQKENI. The CDR3 reads CASSPEQMNTEAFF. In DNA, the CDR3 is TGTGCCAGCTCACCAGAACAGATGAACACTGAAGCTTTCTTT.